This T cell receptor beta chain derives from a study of blood T cell repertoires in COVID-19. Study-wide context: Acute and convalescent COVID-19 samples came from the United States, Italy and Spain. PBMCs, B-cell-depleted T cells, or T cells provided the cDNA or gDNA that made up the material.

CDR3 length: 13 residues. Germline assignment: CDR1 SGHDN and CDR2 FVKESK. Trimming left V 0 bases short and J 9 bases short, with 12 bases between. A Seattle source enrolled patients during active infection and followed them longitudinally. Original handling: Quantification of nucleated cells was approximated via reference gene primer amplification. Here immunoSEQ multiplex PCR was the method, and the copy in TCRdb shows in-frame clones only, minus some. D and trimming come from the DNA, and the V and J calls and clone size come from that table. This table holds 300,000 to 400,000 clones, 75% to 90% found once.

This TCR was recovered from a woman aged 60-75 years with COVID-19, enrolled during active disease. What was sequenced was peripheral blood. V and J are TRBV14 and TRBJ2-7; D may be TRBD2 (6 bases). In DNA form, the CDR3 reads TGTGCCAGCAGCCAAGATCGGGGAGGTTGGCAGTACTTC. Encoded protein: CASSQDRGGWQYF.